The rows below give T cell receptor beta chains drawn from one sample of a study of patients and donors after allogeneic stem cell transplantation. Each CDR3 protein gets one entry after TCRdb re-called the RT-PCR reads with MiXCR. The profile shows 900,000 to 1,000,000 distinct CDR3 sequences, about a sixth of them singletons. Sequenced sample: blood, either unsorted or a sorted T cell fraction (not recorded which). Every receptor here comes from a human donor who was either an allogeneic HSCT recipient or a stem cell or donor lymphocyte infusion donor (not recorded which). It is not recorded whose cells these are; they may come from a transplant donor. CDR3s include the opening cysteine and the closing phenylalanine or tryptophan. The D gene is left open where the match is weak. Clone size, where shown, is once, few, many, or a class for clones that have expanded.

DNA,CDR3,D,J,size,V
TGTGCCACCAGCACTGGGACTAGCTATATGAATGAGCAGTTCTTC,CATSTGTSYMNEQFF,TRBD2,TRBJ2-1,few,TRBV15
TGTGCCAGCAACTTAAGGGCTAACTATGGCTACACCTTC,CASNLRANYGYTF,.,TRBJ1-2,few,TRBV12-3/TRBV12-4
TGTGCCAGCAGCTCCTTTTGGGGGCACACTGAAGCTTTCTTT,CASSSFWGHTEAFF,.,TRBJ1-1,few,TRBV7-3
TGTGCCTGGAAGGGCAGGGCCTCCTATGGCTACACCTTC,CAWKGRASYGYTF,.,TRBJ1-2,.,TRBV30
TGTGCCAGCAGTTCTCCCAGGGGCACAGATACGCAGTATTTT,CASSSPRGTDTQYF,.,TRBJ2-3,many,TRBV12-3/TRBV12-4
TGTGCCAGCGCTAGGAAGGCTAATCAGCCCCAGCATTTT,CASARKANQPQHF,.,TRBJ1-5,.,TRBV6-2/TRBV6-3
TGTGCCAGCAGTGTGTTGCGGACAGGAGGGTTCTCGGCTTTCTTT,CASSVLRTGGFSAFF,TRBD1,TRBJ1-1,.,TRBV6-1
TGCGCCAGCAGCTCGGGACTAGCCACCTACGAGCAGTACTTC,CASSSGLATYEQYF,TRBD2,TRBJ2-7,.,TRBV5-1
TGTGCCAGCAGCTCCCGAGGGGGACTAGTCCTAAACAATGAGCAGTTCTTC,CASSSRGGLVLNNEQFF,TRBD2,TRBJ2-1,few,TRBV9
TGTGCCAGCAGCTTCCCGCGGGAGACCCAGTACTTC,CASSFPRETQYF,.,TRBJ2-5,few,TRBV5-5
TGTGCCAGCAGGTCACATCAGGCCCATGAAAAACTGTTTTTT,CASRSHQAHEKLFF,.,TRBJ1-4,.,TRBV6-1
TGTGCCACCAGTAGAACAGGGGGCCAGGAGCAGTACTTC,CATSRTGGQEQYF,TRBD1,TRBJ2-7,.,TRBV24-1
TGTGCCAGCAGCCCCGAGGGGCCTCACAATGAGCAGTTCTTC,CASSPEGPHNEQFF,.,TRBJ2-1,few,TRBV6-1
TGCGCCAGCAGCCAAGAACTAGCGGGGGGTCTGAGCTCCTACAATGAGCAGTTCTTC,CASSQELAGGLSSYNEQFF,TRBD2,TRBJ2-1,many,TRBV4-3
TGTGCCAGCAGTTTAAGGGGTGGAGCTTTCTTT,CASSLRGGAFF,.,TRBJ1-1,few,TRBV12-3/TRBV12-4
TGTGCCAGCAGCTACGACCGGACATCTAACACTGAAGCTTTCTTT,CASSYDRTSNTEAFF,.,TRBJ1-1,.,TRBV11-2
TGCAGTGCTAGATTTTCCCGGCCTTATCAGCCCCAGCATTTT,CSARFSRPYQPQHF,.,TRBJ1-5,few,TRBV20-1
TGTGCCAGCAGCGTAAGTTTCGGGGGGGCGAGCTCCTACAATGAGCAGTTCTTC,CASSVSFGGASSYNEQFF,TRBD2,TRBJ2-1,few,TRBV9
TGTGCCAGCAGTCGTCGGGATGAAAAACTGTTTTTT,CASSRRDEKLFF,.,TRBJ1-4,few,TRBV6-2/TRBV6-3
TGCAGTGCTAGAGAAACGGGACAGAAGGCTGAAGCTTTCTTT,CSARETGQKAEAFF,TRBD1,TRBJ1-1,many,TRBV20-1
TGCGCCAGCAGCCAAACGGGGGAGAAAGTCACCGGGGAGCTGTTTTTT,CASSQTGEKVTGELFF,.,TRBJ2-2,.,TRBV4-1
TGTGCCATCAGGGACAGGGGAGCGGAATACGAGCAGTACTTC,CAIRDRGAEYEQYF,TRBD1,TRBJ2-7,.,TRBV10-3
TGTGCCAGCAGCTGGCCGGGAGCCAACAATGAGCAGTTCTTC,CASSWPGANNEQFF,.,TRBJ2-1,few,TRBV7-9
TGCAGTGCTCCCGGACAGGGACACACCATATATTTT,CSAPGQGHTIYF,TRBD1,TRBJ1-3,few,TRBV20-1
TGTGCCAGTGGTCCCGACAGTTCTCAGCAGTTCTTC,CASGPDSSQQFF,.,TRBJ2-1,few,TRBV6-2/TRBV6-3
TGCAGTGCTAGTTGGACAGCTACTAATGAAAAACTGTTTTTT,CSASWTATNEKLFF,.,TRBJ1-4,.,TRBV20-1
TGTGCCAGCAGCCAAGAGGGCCGGGTAACTAATGAAAAACTGTTTTTT,CASSQEGRVTNEKLFF,.,TRBJ1-4,few,TRBV4-2
TGTGCCAGCAGCTCGGGACCACAAAGCGGGGAGCTGTTTTTT,CASSSGPQSGELFF,.,TRBJ2-2,few,TRBV7-9
TGTGCCAGCAGCTTACCGAGACAGCCGTCGGATGAGCAGTTCTTC,CASSLPRQPSDEQFF,.,TRBJ2-1,few,TRBV7-8
TGTGCCTTCACCGGCAAGGGGACGCGAATCAATCAGCCCCAGCATTTT,CAFTGKGTRINQPQHF,.,TRBJ1-5,few,TRBV30
TGTGCCAGCAGCTTACTCTCTGGCACTGAAGCTTTCTTT,CASSLLSGTEAFF,.,TRBJ1-1,few,TRBV7-9
TGCAGTGCTAGAGAGGGGGCCGGGGAGCTGTTTTTT,CSAREGAGELFF,.,TRBJ2-2,many,TRBV20-1
TGTGCCATCAGTGAGTCGTCGTACGGATACCAAGAGACCCAGTACTTC,CAISESSYGYQETQYF,.,TRBJ2-5,.,TRBV10-3
TGTGCCAGCAGCTCCCCACCTCTATTTGACAGCGAGCAGTTCTTC,CASSSPPLFDSEQFF,.,TRBJ2-1,.,TRBV7-9
TGCGCCAGCAGCTCTCCCTCTGACAGGGCGGCGGCCTCCTACGAGCAGTACTTC,CASSSPSDRAAASYEQYF,TRBD1,TRBJ2-7,.,TRBV5-1
TGCGCCAGCAGCCAAGTTCTGTCACTGTCCTACGAGCAGTACTTC,CASSQVLSLSYEQYF,.,TRBJ2-7,few,TRBV4-3
TGCAGTGCCCCGTATGGAGGTCACACTGAAGCTTTCTTT,CSAPYGGHTEAFF,.,TRBJ1-1,.,TRBV20-1
TGTGCCAGCAGGGGAGCGGGAGTGTTCCACGAGCAGTACTTC,CASRGAGVFHEQYF,TRBD2,TRBJ2-7,.,TRBV27
TGTGCCAGCAGCCCTCTCGGACAGGGGTTCCTTGAAGCTTTCTTT,CASSPLGQGFLEAFF,TRBD1,TRBJ1-1,.,TRBV7-9
TGTGCCAGCAGCTTAGAAGGAGGGGGCAACTATGGCTACACCTTC,CASSLEGGGNYGYTF,TRBD1,TRBJ1-2,few,TRBV7-9
TGTGCCAGCAGGGCGACAGTAAGGAACACCGGGGAGCTGTTTTTT,CASRATVRNTGELFF,.,TRBJ2-2,.,TRBV2
TGCAGCGTTGAAGCAGTTAGCACAGATACGCAGTATTTT,CSVEAVSTDTQYF,.,TRBJ2-3,.,TRBV29-1
TGCGCCAGCAGCTCCCGGGACCTGGGGGAGCAGTTCTTC,CASSSRDLGEQFF,.,TRBJ2-1,.,TRBV5-1
TGTGCCAGCAGCTTAGTAGGCCCCTCTTCACCCCTCCACTTT,CASSLVGPSSPLHF,.,TRBJ1-6,.,TRBV7-9
TGTGCCATCAGTGAGTCGGAGGACAGTGGCTACACCTTC,CAISESEDSGYTF,.,TRBJ1-2,few,TRBV10-3